The subject of this entry is one T cell receptor (beta chain). Its target is not known. This specimen belongs to a study of radiotherapy plus CTLA-4 blockade in lung cancer. Study in general: Objective response was observed in over 15% of patients, and disease control in about 30%.

Study-wide points: TCR clones originating in tumors grew in number in blood after radiotherapy plus ipilimumab.

Generated by immunoSEQ multiplex PCR, the TCRdb table keeps only in-frame clones and is missing some. This table has approximately 94,000 clones, roughly four fifths appearing once. This specimen was peripheral blood, taken from a patient treated with radiotherapy plus ipilimumab. The receptor's source is a human donor with non-small cell lung cancer that progressed on radiotherapy plus ipilimumab.

CDR3: CASSLGEGTGTQYF. CDR3 coding DNA: TGTGCCAGCAGCTTAGGGGAAGGGACGGGTACGCAGTATTTT. This sequence joins TRBV11-1 and TRBJ2-3; D tentatively reads TRBD1 or TRBD2 (5 bases each). Trimming took off 1 base at V and 8 bases at J, with 13 bases between the two ends. This CDR3 contains 14 residues. Germline V gives CDR1 SGHAT, CDR2 FQDESV (reference sequence).